The present TCR beta chain was sequenced within a study of blood T cell repertoires in COVID-19. Study-wide context: The samples span acute and convalescent COVID-19 from the United States, Italy and Spain. PBMCs, B-cell-depleted T cells, or T cells were the source of the cDNA or gDNA that made up the material.

In the original processing: By means of reference gene primer amplification, nucleated cell counts were estimated. Some clones are missing from TCRdb's copy, which holds only in-frame ones; the method was immunoSEQ multiplex PCR. Clonal size and the V and J genes are those of that table, whereas D and trimming came from the DNA. The table lists about 400,000 clones, around 87% of them singletons. V lost 3 bases and J lost 0; bases outside the gene matches: 15. This CDR3 comprises 22 residues. Per germline, CDR1 SGHRS and CDR2 YFSETQ. This TCR was sampled from a human donor in a cohort sampled during active COVID-19. Specimen: peripheral blood. V usage is TRBV5-1 and J usage is TRBJ2-1, with 16 bases lining up with TRBD2. The CDR3 DNA reads TGCGCCAGCAGCTCGAGAGATCCGGGACTAGCGGGAGGGCCGAGCTCCTACAATGAGCAGTTCTTC. Translating it yields CASSSRDPGLAGGPSSYNEQFF.